One and the same sample provided the 2 T cell receptor beta chains below, sequenced in a study of technical replicates of blood from a few donors. TCRdb's copy holds only in-frame clones and misses some; the assay was immunoSEQ multiplex PCR. The sample lists approximately 70,000 clones, roughly 95% occurring once. Specimen: T cells isolated from PBMCs. The receptors originated from a human donor in good health.

CDR3 in amino acids: CASSLQGVYEAFF. CDR3 DNA sequence: TGTGCCAGCAGCTTACAGGGGGTTTATGAAGCTTTCTTT. The V and J genes are TRBV13 and TRBJ1-1, with 7 nucleotides matching TRBD1. The CDR3 loop spans 13 amino acids. V lost 2 bases, J lost 7 bases, and 4 bases stayed unmatched. Germline V gene sequence: CDR1 PRHDT, CDR2 FYEKMQ (reference sequence).

The chain recombines TRBV6-5 with TRBJ2-7; D is undetermined. The CDR3 totals 14 residues. Trimming removed 6 bases from V and 6 bases from J, with 18 bases in between. CDR1 MNHEY and CDR2 SVGAGI come from the germline V gene. CDR3 sequence: CASSRSYPISEQYF. The CDR3 DNA is TGTGCCAGCAGCCGCTCCTACCCGATATCCGAGCAGTACTTC.